The clone carrying this TCR beta chain was recorded a few times. The sample is drawn from a study of T-cell memory formation after mild COVID-19. TCRdb reprocessed the 5' RACE reads with MiXCR, giving one entry per CDR3 protein. The sample holds roughly 80,000 distinct CDR3 sequences, around a quarter seen once. The V end was cut by 8 bases, the J end by 3 bases, with 13 bases between. Germline V lookup: CDR1 SGHTA, CDR2 FQGNSA. This CDR3 has 13 amino acids. The sample consisted of PBMCs or a T cell subset sorted from them (not recorded which). This chain connects TRBV7-2 to TRBJ1-2; D gene unclear. The TCR sequence derives from a man younger than 30 who had mild COVID-19 (a few samples of this study predate the infection). Cell type and time point are not known. CDR3 nucleotide sequence: TGTGCCAGCTTGAAAATGGGTGACTATGGCTACACCTTC. Translation gives CASLKMGDYGYTF.